The following is a TCR beta chain sequence with its context. Its target is not known. This specimen comes from a study of OX40 agonist ivuxolimab in advanced cancers. Across the whole study: People who had prior anti-PD-1, anti-PD-L1 or anti-CTLA-4 therapy could take part, and 40% had some. Overall study results and limits: Among the nonresponders, some also had low normalized T-cell clonal expansion.

The table came from immunoSEQ multiplex PCR; TCRdb's copy has only in-frame clones and leaves some out. This sample has more than 45,000 clones, with approximately 88% found just once. V was clipped by 4 bases and J by 3 bases, with 9 bases between them. Germline CDR1 and CDR2: GTSNPN and SVGIG (reference sequence). The CDR3 length is 12 residues. The J gene is TRBJ2-5, the V gene TRBV30, with unresolved D. The receptor's source is an adult with an advanced solid tumor such as melanoma, head and neck, liver or kidney cancer. Sample: CD4+ or CD8+ T cells sorted from blood, taken in a trial of the OX40 agonist ivuxolimab. This CDR3 is CAWTASKETQYF. In DNA form, the CDR3 reads TGTGCCTGGACGGCCTCAAAAGAGACCCAGTACTTC.